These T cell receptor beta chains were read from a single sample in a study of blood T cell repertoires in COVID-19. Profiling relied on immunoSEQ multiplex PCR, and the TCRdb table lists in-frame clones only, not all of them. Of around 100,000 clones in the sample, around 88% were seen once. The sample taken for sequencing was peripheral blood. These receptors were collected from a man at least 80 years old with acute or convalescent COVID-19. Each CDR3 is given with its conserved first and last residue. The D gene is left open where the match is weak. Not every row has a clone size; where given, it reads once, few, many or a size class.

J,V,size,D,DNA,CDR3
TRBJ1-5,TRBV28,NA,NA,TGTGCCAGCAGTCCAGGGCTTTCAGAGGCGATATATCAGCCCCAGCATTTT,CASSPGLSEAIYQPQHF
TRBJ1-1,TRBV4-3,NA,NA,TGCGCCAGCAGCCATAGGACAGAGACTGAAGCTTTCTTT,CASSHRTETEAFF
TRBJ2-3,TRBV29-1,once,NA,TGCAGCTCCCGCGAGGGGGGGGCAGATACGCAGTATTTT,CSSREGGADTQYF
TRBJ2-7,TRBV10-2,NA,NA,TGCGCCAGCAGTGTTGGGAGATCAGCCTACGAGCAGTACTTC,CASSVGRSAYEQYF
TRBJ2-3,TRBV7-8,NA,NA,TGTGCCAGCACCGACAGTTTTACAGATACGCAGTATTTT,CASTDSFTDTQYF
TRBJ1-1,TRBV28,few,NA,TGTGCCAGCAGCCCTGACTGGAACACTGAAGCTTTCTTT,CASSPDWNTEAFF
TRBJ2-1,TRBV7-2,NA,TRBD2,TGTGCCAGCAGCGAGGGACTAGATTTCTACAATGAGCAGTTCTTC,CASSEGLDFYNEQFF
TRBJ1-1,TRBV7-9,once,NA,TGTGCCAGCAGCTTGAAAGGAAGCGCGGCTTTCTTT,CASSLKGSAAFF
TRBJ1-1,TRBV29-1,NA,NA,TGCAGCGCAACAGTCGGGATCGGCACTGAAGCTTTCTTT,CSATVGIGTEAFF
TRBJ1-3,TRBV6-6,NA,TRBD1,TGTGCCAGCAGTCGAACAGGGGGCTTGGACACCATATATTTT,CASSRTGGLDTIYF
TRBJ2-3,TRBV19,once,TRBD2,TGTGCCAGTAGCCCGGGGGGGGGAACTACAGATACGCAGTATTTT,CASSPGGGTTDTQYF
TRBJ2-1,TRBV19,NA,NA,TGTGCCAGTAGTATAAACTGGTATGAGCAGTTCTTC,CASSINWYEQFF
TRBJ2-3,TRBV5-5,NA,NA,TGTGCCAGCAGCACAGGGATACCAGATACGCAGTATTTT,CASSTGIPDTQYF
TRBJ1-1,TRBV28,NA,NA,TGTGCCAGCAGCCTAGACGGTATTGAAGCTTTCTTT,CASSLDGIEAFF
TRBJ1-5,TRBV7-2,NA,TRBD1,TGTGCCAGCAGCACCCAGGGGGCGGATCAGCCCCAGCATTTT,CASSTQGADQPQHF
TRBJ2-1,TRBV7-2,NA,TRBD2,TGTGCCAGCAGCTCCACTAGCGGAAACTACAATGAGCAGTTCTTC,CASSSTSGNYNEQFF
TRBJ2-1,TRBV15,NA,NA,TGTGCCACCAGCAGAGAGGGGTCTAGCTTTTACAATGAGCAGTTCTTC,CATSREGSSFYNEQFF
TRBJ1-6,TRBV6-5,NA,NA,TGTGCCAGCACCCTCTCAGACAGATTTATTTCACCCCTCCACTTT,CASTLSDRFISPLHF
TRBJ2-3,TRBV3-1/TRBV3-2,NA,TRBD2,TGTGCCAGCAGCCAAGACCAACTAGCGATTTCAAAGAATACGCAGTATTTT,CASSQDQLAISKNTQYF
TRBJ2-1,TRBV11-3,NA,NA,TGTGCCAGCAGCGGGGGCCCTGGTGAGCAGTTCTTC,CASSGGPGEQFF
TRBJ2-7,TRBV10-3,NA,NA,TGTGCCATCGGGGAGGTATACGAGCAGTACTTC,CAIGEVYEQYF
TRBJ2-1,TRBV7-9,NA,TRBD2,TGTGCCAGCACGACTAGCGGGAGGTCGAGCTCCTACAATGAGCAGTTCTTC,CASTTSGRSSSYNEQFF
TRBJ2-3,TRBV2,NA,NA,TGTGCCAGCAGTGTTTACGGGATGGATACGCAGTATTTT,CASSVYGMDTQYF
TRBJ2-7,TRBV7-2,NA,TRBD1,TGTGCCAGCAGCTTAGCGGCAGGGGGAACCTACGAGCAGTACTTC,CASSLAAGGTYEQYF
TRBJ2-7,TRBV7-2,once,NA,TGTGCCAGCAGCTTACAAGGAGCCTACGAGCAGTACTTC,CASSLQGAYEQYF
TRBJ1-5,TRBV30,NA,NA,TGTGCCTGGACCCAAGAGGGAGTAGGGCAGCCCCAGCATTTT,CAWTQEGVGQPQHF
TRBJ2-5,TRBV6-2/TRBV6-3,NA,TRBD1,TGTGCCAGCAGCATGAACAGGGGGCGGGAGACCCAGTACTTC,CASSMNRGRETQYF
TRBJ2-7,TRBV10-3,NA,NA,TGTGCCATCAGTGCCGGGACTCCCTACGAGCAGTACTTC,CAISAGTPYEQYF
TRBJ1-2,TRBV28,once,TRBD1,TGTGCCAGCAGGGCGACAGGGAACTATGGCTACACCTTC,CASRATGNYGYTF
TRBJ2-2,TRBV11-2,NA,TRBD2,TGTGCCAGCAGCCCCTGGGGGGGCACCGGGGAGCTGTTTTTT,CASSPWGGTGELFF
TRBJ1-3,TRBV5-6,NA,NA,TGTGCCAGCAGCTCCGACCTTGGGGCCTCTGGAAACACCATATATTTT,CASSSDLGASGNTIYF
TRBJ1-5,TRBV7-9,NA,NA,TGTGCCAGCAGCTTAGCGGGAGATAGCAATCAGCCCCAGCATTTT,CASSLAGDSNQPQHF
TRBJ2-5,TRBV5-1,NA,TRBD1,TGCGCCAGCACTGAGACAGGGATGTCCCCGTACTTC,CASTETGMSPYF
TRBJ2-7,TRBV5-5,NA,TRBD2,TGTGCCAGCAGCTTGGCCGGGGGACTAGCCGTGGAGCAGTACTTC,CASSLAGGLAVEQYF
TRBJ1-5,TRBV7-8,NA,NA,TGTGCCAGCAGCTCGGACAGTAGACCCAATCAGCCCCAGCATTTT,CASSSDSRPNQPQHF
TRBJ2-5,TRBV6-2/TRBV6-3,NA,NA,TGTGCCAGCAGTCGACTGACGTTAGAGACCCAGTACTTC,CASSRLTLETQYF
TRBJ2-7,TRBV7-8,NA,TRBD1,TGTGCCAGCAGCCGGGACAGGGGGCCCCACGAGCAGTACTTC,CASSRDRGPHEQYF
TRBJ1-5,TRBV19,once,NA,TGTGCCAGTAGTATAAGTTCCGACACCTTCAATCAGCCCCAGCATTTT,CASSISSDTFNQPQHF
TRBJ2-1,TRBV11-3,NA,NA,TGTGCCAGCAGCCCCGGGGTAGCGGTAAACAATGAGCAGTTCTTC,CASSPGVAVNNEQFF
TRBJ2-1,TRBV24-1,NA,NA,TGTGCCACCAGTGATGCCTCGCGATCGGGAAAAAATGAGCAGTTCTTC,CATSDASRSGKNEQFF
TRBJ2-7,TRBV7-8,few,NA,TGTGCCAGCAGCTTAGAACCCGGACAGAGATCCTACGAGCAGTACTTC,CASSLEPGQRSYEQYF
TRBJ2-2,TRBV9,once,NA,TGTGCCAGCAGCGTAGCTGGGGGCAGGACCGGGGAGCTGTTTTTT,CASSVAGGRTGELFF